The subject of this entry is one TCR beta chain. The data are from a study of control samples from healthy donors and cancer patients. Germline-derived CDR1 and CDR2 are MNHNY and SVGAGI (reference sequence). The trim removed 7 bases at V and 4 bases at J, leaving 8 bases unmatched. CDR3 size: 15 residues. Libraries were prepared by immunoSEQ multiplex PCR; TCRdb keeps only in-frame clonotypes and omits some of them. Of roughly 100,000 clones listed, roughly 91% were seen once; the top ten hold roughly 19%. The V and J genes are TRBV6-6 and TRBJ1-3, with 9 bases lining up with TRBD1. The sequenced sample consisted of PBMCs. This clonotype was sampled from a man between 60 and 75 years old with lung cancer. The CDR3 reads CASNLQGAGGNTIYF. The CDR3 DNA is TGTGCCAGCAATCTACAGGGGGCCGGGGGAAACACCATATATTTT.